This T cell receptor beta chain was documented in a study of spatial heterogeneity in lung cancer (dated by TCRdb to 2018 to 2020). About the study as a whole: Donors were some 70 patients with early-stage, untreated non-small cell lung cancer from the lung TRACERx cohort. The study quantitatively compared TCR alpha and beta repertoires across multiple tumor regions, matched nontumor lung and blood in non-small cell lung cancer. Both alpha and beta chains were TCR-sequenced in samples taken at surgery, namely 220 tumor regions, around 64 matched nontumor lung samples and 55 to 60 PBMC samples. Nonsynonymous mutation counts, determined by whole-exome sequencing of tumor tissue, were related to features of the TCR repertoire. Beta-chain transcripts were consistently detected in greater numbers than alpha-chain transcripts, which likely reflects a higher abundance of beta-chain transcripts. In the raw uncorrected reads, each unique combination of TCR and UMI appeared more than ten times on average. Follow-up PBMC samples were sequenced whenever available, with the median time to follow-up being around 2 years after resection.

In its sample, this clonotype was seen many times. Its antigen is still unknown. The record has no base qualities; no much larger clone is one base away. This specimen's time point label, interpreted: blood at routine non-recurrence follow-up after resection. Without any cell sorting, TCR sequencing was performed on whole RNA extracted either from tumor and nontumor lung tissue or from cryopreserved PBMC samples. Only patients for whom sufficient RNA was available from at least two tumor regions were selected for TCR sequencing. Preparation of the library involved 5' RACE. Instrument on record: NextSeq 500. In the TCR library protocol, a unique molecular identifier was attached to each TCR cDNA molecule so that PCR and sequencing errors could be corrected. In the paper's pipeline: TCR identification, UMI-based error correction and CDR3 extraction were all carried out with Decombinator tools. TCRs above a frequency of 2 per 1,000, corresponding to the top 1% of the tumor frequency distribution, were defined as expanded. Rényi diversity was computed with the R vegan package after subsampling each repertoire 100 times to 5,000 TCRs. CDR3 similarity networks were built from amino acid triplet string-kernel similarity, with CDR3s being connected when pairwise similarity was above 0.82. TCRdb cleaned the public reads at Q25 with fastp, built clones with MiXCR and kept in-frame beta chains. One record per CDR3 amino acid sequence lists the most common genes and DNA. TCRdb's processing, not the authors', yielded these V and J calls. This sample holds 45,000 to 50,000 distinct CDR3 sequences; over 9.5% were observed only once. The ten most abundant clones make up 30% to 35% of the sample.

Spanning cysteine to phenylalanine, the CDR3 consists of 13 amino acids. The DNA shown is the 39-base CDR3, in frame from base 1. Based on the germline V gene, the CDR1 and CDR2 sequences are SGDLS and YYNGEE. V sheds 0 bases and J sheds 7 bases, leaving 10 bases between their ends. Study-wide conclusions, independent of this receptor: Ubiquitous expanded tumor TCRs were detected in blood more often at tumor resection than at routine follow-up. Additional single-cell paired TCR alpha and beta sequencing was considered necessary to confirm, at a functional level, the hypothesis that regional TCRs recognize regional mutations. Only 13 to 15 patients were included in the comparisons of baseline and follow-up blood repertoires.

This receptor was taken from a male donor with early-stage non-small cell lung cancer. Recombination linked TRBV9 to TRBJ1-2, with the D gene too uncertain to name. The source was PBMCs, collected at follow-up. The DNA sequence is TGTGCCAGCAGCGTAGCTGGAGGTGTTGGCTACACCTTC. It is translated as CASSVAGGVGYTF.